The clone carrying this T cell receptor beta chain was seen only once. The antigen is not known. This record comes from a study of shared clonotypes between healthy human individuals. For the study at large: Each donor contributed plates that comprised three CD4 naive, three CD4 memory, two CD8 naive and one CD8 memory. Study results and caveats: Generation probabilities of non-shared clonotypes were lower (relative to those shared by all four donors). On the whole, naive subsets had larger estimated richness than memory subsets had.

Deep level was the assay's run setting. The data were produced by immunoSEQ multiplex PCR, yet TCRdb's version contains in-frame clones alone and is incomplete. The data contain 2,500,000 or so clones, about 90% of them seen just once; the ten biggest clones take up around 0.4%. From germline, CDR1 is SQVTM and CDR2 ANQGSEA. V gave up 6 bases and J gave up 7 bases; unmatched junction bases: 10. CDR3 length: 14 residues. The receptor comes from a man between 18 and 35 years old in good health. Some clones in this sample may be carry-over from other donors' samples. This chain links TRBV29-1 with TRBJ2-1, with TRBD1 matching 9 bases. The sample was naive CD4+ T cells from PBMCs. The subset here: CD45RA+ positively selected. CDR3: CSVSKQGAGNEQFF. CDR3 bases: TGCAGCGTGTCAAAACAGGGGGCCGGGAATGAGCAGTTCTTC.